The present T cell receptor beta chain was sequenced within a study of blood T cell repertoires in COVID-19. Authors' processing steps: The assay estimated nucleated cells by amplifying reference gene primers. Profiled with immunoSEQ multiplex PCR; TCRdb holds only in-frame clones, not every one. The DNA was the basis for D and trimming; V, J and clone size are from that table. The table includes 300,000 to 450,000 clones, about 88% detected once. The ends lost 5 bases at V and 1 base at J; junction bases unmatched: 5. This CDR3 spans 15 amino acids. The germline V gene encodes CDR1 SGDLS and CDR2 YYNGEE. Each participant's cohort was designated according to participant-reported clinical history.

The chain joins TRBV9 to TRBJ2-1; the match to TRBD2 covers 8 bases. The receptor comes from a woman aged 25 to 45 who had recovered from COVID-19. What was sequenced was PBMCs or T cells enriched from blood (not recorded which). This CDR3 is CASRPVAGSYNEQFF. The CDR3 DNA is TGTGCCAGCAGGCCTGTAGCGGGGTCCTACAATGAGCAGTTCTTC.